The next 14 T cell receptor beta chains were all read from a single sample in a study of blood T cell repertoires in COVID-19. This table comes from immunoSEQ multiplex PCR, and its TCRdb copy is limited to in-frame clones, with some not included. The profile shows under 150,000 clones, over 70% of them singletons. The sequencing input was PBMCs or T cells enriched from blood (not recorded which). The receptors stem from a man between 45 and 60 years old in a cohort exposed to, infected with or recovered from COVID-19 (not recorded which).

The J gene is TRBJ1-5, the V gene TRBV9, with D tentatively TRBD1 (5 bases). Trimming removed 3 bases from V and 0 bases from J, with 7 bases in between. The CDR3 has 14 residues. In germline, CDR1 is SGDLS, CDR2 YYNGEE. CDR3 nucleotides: TGTGCCAGCAGCGCAGGGAATAGCAATCAGCCCCAGCATTTT. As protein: CASSAGNSNQPQHF.

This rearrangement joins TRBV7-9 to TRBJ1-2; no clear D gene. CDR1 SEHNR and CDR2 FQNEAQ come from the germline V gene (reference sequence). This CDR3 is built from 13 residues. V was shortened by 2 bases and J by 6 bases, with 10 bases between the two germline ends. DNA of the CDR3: TGTGCCAGCAGCTTATCCGCGGGAAATGGCTACACCTTC. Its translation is CASSLSAGNGYTF.

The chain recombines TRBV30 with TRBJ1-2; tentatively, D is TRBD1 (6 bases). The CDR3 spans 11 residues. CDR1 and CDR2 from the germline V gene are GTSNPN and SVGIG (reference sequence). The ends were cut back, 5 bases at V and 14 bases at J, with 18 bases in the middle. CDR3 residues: CAWGVQGSQTF. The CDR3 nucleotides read TGTGCCTGGGGGGTTCAGGGGTCCCAAACCTTC.

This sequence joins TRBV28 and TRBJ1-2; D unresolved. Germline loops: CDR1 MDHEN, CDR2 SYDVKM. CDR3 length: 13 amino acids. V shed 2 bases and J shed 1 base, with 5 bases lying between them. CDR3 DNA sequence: TGTGCCAGCAGTTTAACGGTTAACTATGGCTACACCTTC. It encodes CASSLTVNYGYTF.

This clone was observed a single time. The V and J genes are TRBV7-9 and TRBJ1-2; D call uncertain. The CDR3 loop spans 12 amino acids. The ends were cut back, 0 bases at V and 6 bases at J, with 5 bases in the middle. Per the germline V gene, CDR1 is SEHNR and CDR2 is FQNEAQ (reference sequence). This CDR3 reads CASSLAGNGYTF. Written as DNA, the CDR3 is TGTGCCAGCAGCTTAGCCGGGAATGGCTACACCTTC.

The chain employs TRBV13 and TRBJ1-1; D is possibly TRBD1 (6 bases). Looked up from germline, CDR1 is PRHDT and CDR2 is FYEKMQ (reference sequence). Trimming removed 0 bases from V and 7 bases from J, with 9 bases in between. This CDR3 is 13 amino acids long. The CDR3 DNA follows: TGTGCCAGCAGCTTAGGACAGGGTAATGAAGCTTTCTTT. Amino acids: CASSLGQGNEAFF.

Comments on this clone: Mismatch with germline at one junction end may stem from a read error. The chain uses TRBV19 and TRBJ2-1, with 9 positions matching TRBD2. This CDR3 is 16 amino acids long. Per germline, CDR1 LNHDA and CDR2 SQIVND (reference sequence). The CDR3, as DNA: TGTACCAGCTTATCCTTTGCGGGGGGGTGGGACAATGAGCAGTTCTTC. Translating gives CTSLSFAGGWDNEQFF.

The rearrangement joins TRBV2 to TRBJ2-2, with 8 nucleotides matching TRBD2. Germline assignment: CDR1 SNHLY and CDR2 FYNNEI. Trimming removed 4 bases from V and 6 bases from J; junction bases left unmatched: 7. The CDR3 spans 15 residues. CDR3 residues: CASSGTQRGSGELFF. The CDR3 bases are TGTGCCAGCAGTGGGACTCAGCGGGGGTCCGGGGAGCTGTTTTTT. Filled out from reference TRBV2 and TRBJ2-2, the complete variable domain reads EPEVTQTPSHQVTQMGQEVILRCVPISNHLYFYWYRQILGQKVEFLVSFYNNEISEKSEIFDDQFSVERPDGSNFTLKIRSTKLEDSAMYFCASSGTQRGSGELFFGEGSRLTVL.

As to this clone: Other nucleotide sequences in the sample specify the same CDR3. The CDR3 loop reads CASSTGTGGYEQYF. The CDR3 DNA reads as TGTGCCAGCAGCACCGGGACAGGGGGCTACGAGCAGTACTTC. J is TRBJ2-7 and V is TRBV6-5; 11 nucleotides match TRBD1. This CDR3 region has 14 residues. V lost 6 bases, J lost 3 bases, and 4 bases stayed unmatched. Looked up from germline, CDR1 is MNHEY and CDR2 is SVGAGI.

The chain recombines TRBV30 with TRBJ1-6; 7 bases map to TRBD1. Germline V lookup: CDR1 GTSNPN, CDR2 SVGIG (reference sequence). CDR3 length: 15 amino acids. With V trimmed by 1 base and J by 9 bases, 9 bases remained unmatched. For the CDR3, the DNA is TGTGCCTGGAGTGACCACCACAGGGGTTTTTCACCCCTCCACTTT. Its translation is CAWSDHHRGFSPLHF.

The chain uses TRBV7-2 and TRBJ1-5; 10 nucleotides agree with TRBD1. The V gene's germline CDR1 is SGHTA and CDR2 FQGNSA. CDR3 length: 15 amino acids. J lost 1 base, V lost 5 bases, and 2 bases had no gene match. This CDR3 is CASSRDRGSNQPQHF. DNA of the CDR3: TGTGCCAGCAGCCGGGACAGGGGAAGCAATCAGCCCCAGCATTTT.

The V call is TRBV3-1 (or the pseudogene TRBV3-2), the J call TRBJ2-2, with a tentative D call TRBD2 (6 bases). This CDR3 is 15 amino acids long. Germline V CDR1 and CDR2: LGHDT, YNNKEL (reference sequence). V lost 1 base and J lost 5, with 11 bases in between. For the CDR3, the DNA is TGTGCCAGCAGCCAAGGCTACGGGGGTACCGGGGAGCTGTTTTTT. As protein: CASSQGYGGTGELFF.

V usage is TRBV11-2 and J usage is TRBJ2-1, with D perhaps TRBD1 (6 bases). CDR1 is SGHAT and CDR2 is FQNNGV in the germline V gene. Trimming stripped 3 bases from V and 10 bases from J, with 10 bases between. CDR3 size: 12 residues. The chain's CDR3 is CASSFSGTEQFF. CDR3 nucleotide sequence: TGTGCCAGCAGCTTCTCCGGGACAGAGCAGTTCTTC. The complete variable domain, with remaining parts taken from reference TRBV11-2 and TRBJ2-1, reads EAGVAQSPRYKIIEKRQSVAFWCNPISGHATLYWYQQILGQGPKLLIQFQNNGVVDDSQLPKDRFSAERLKGVDSTLKIQPAKLEDSAVYLCASSFSGTEQFFGPGTRLTVL.

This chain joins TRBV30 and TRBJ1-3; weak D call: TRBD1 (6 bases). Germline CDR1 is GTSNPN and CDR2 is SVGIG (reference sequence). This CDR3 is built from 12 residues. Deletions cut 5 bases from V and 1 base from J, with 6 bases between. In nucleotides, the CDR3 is TGTGCCTGGCAGGGGTCTGGAAACACCATATATTTT. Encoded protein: CAWQGSGNTIYF.